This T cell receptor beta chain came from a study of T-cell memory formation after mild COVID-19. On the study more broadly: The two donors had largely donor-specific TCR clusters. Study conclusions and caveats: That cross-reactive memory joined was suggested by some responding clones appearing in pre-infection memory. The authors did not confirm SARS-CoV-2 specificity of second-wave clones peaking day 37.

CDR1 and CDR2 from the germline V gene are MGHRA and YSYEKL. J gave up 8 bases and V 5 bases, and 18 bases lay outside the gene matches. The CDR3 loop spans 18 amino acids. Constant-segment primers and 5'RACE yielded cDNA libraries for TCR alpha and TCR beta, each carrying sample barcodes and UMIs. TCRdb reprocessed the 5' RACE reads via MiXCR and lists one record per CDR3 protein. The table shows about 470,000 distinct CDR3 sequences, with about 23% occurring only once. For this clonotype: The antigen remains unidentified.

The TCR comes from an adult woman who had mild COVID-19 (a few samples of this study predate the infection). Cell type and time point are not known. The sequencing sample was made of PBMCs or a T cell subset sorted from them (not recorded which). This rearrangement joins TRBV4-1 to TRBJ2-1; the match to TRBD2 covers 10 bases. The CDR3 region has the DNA TGCGCCAGCAGCGTTAGCGGGGGGCTCTTAACCGGGGCCGATGAGCAGTTCTTC. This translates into CASSVSGGLLTGADEQFF.